The 23 T cell receptor beta chains listed next were all sequenced from one sample in a study of siplizumab effects on memory and regulatory T cells. Libraries were prepared by immunoSEQ multiplex PCR; TCRdb keeps only in-frame clonotypes and omits some of them. The sample lists some 110,000 clones; 93% were seen once. What was sequenced was Tregs sorted from blood. These receptors were collected from a human donor in good health.

For the CDR3, the DNA is TGCGCCAGCAGACCCGGACTAGCGGCTTCGGGGGAGCAGTACTTC. It encodes CASRPGLAASGEQYF. V and J are TRBV5-1 and TRBJ2-7; 10 bases are a match to TRBD2. The length of the CDR3 is 15 residues. Unmatched junction bases numbered 12, after V lost 5 bases and J lost 7 bases. Germline CDR1 SGHRS, CDR2 YFSETQ. Variable domain in full (rest from reference TRBV5-1 and TRBJ2-7): KAGVTQTPRYLIKTRGQQVTLSCSPISGHRSVSWYQQTPGQGLQFLFEYFSETQRNKGNFPGRFSGRQFSNSRSEMNVSTLELGDSALYLCASRPGLAASGEQYFGPGTRLTVT.

This rearrangement joins TRBV7-2 to TRBJ2-3; D is unclear. The V end was cut by 1 base, the J end by 4 bases, with 12 bases between. This CDR3 contains 15 residues. Germline loops: CDR1 SGHTA, CDR2 FQGNSA. This CDR3 reads CASSLGSRGSDTQYF. In DNA, the CDR3 is TGTGCCAGCAGCTTAGGTTCCCGAGGTTCAGATACGCAGTATTTT.

This chain connects TRBV28 to TRBJ2-5, with D perhaps TRBD2 (5 bases). Near its end, the DNA agrees better with TRBJ2-7, so the J call may be wrong. This CDR3 spans 12 amino acids. CDR1 MDHEN and CDR2 SYDVKM come from the germline V gene. The CDR3 region has the DNA TGTGCCAGCAGTGCGCCGGGGTACGAGCAGTACTTC. Protein sequence: CASSAPGYEQYF.

This clone came up once. V and J are TRBV7-9 and TRBJ2-5; 7 bases align to TRBD1. CDR1 SEHNR and CDR2 FQNEAQ come from the germline V gene (reference sequence). The CDR3 is 14 amino acids. J gave up 1 base and V 6 bases, and 5 bases lay outside the gene matches. This chain's CDR3 is CASRLGTAQETQYF. Written as DNA, the CDR3 is TGTGCCAGCAGACTAGGGACAGCCCAAGAGACCCAGTACTTC.

The gene calls are TRBV6-6 and TRBJ1-2; no firm D call. The V end was cut by 8 bases, the J end by 2 bases, with 12 bases between. CDR1 is MNHNY and CDR2 is SVGAGI in the germline V gene (reference sequence). The CDR3 has 13 residues. The CDR3 nucleotides read TGTGCCAGCGGCTTGCCAGGCAACTATGGCTACACCTTC. It specifies CASGLPGNYGYTF.

V and J are TRBV18 and TRBJ2-7, with 10 bases that match TRBD2. Per the germline V gene, CDR1 is KGHSH and CDR2 is LQKENI. The CDR3 sequence is 13 residues long. The junction had 5 bases not matched to a gene; V was cut back by 6 bases and J by 6 bases. CDR3 DNA sequence: TGTGCCAGCTCGCGACTAGCGGGCGTCGAGCAGTACTTC. Encoded protein: CASSRLAGVEQYF. Variable domain in full (rest from reference TRBV18 and TRBJ2-7): NAGVMQNPRHLVRRRGQEARLRCSPMKGHSHVYWYRQLPEEGLKFMVYLQKENIIDESGMPKERFSAEFPKEGPSILRIQQVVRGDSAAYFCASSRLAGVEQYFGPGTRLTVT.

The chain uses TRBV6-1 and TRBJ2-7; 8 bases agree with TRBD1. This CDR3 is built from 14 residues. Germline V gene sequence: CDR1 MNHNS, CDR2 SASEGT. After removal of 4 bases from V and 2 bases from J, the junction contained 4 bases not matched to a gene. CDR3: CASSVRTGPYEQYF. CDR3 coding DNA: TGTGCCAGCAGTGTCAGGACAGGGCCCTACGAGCAGTACTTC.

The genes are TRBV11-1 and TRBJ2-5, with D perhaps matching TRBD2 (6 bases). The CDR3 runs to 16 residues. The V gene's germline CDR1 is SGHAT and CDR2 FQDESV (reference sequence). V lost 5 bases, J lost 4 bases, and 20 bases lay in between. The CDR3 loop reads CASSRKLLAIGETQYF. The DNA for the CDR3 is TGTGCCAGCAGCCGGAAACTTCTAGCGATCGGAGAGACCCAGTACTTC.

This CDR3 is CAWSSEFTGELFF. For the CDR3, the DNA is TGTGCCTGGAGCTCCGAGTTCACCGGGGAGCTGTTTTTT. The chain recombines TRBV30 with TRBJ2-2; no firm D call. Trimming cost V 3 bases and J 4 bases, with 9 bases left between them. Germline CDR1 is GTSNPN and CDR2 is SVGIG (reference sequence). The CDR3 spans 13 residues. The whole variable domain, remainder taken from reference TRBV30 and TRBJ2-2, is SQTIHQWPATLVQPVGSPLSLECTVEGTSNPNLYWYRQAAGRGLQLLFYSVGIGQISSEVPQNLSASRPQDRQFILSSKKLLLSDSGFYLCAWSSEFTGELFFGEGSRLTVL.

The chain couples TRBV30 to TRBJ1-2, with D possibly being TRBD1 (5 bases). V shed 4 bases and J shed 4 bases, with 10 bases lying between them. The germline V gene has CDR1 GTSNPN and CDR2 SVGIG (reference sequence). The CDR3 spans 12 residues. The CDR3 spells CAWTGRTYGYTF. The DNA for the CDR3 is TGTGCCTGGACGGGACGGACCTATGGCTACACCTTC.

The gene calls are TRBV2 and TRBJ1-3; D possibly corresponds to TRBD1 (6 bases). There are 14 residues in the CDR3. Germline values: CDR1 SNHLY, CDR2 FYNNEI. Trimming stripped 7 bases from V and 0 bases from J, with 10 bases between. In nucleotides, the CDR3 is TGTGCCAGCAAAGGGGGGGCCTCTGGAAACACCATATATTTT. Protein product: CASKGGASGNTIYF.

This sequence joins TRBV18 and TRBJ2-1; 15 bases agree with TRBD2. With 4 bases clipped from V and 2 bases from J, the junction kept 3 bases outside the gene matches. This CDR3 has 17 amino acids. Germline V lookup: CDR1 KGHSH, CDR2 LQKENI. The CDR3 loop is CASSQGLAGGTYNEQFF. The CDR3 nucleotides are TGTGCCAGCTCACAGGGACTAGCGGGGGGAACCTACAATGAGCAGTTCTTC.

This chain joins TRBV11-2 and TRBJ2-2; D unresolved. Germline CDR1 is SGHAT and CDR2 is FQNNGV. The CDR3 has 15 amino acids. V shed 5 bases and J shed 3 bases, with 13 bases lying between them. The CDR3 spells CASSTTGPYTGELFF. DNA of the CDR3: TGTGCCAGCAGCACAACCGGGCCTTACACCGGGGAGCTGTTTTTT.

This chain connects TRBV2 to TRBJ1-2; D call uncertain. Germline values: CDR1 SNHLY, CDR2 FYNNEI. The CDR3 is made up of 15 amino acids. The ends were cut back, 9 bases at V and 0 bases at J, with 17 bases in the middle. The CDR3 is CASRVRTATNYGYTF. CDR3 DNA sequence: TGTGCCAGTCGCGTCCGGACGGCAACTAACTATGGCTACACCTTC. Full variable domain (outside the CDR3, taken from reference TRBV2 and TRBJ1-2): EPEVTQTPSHQVTQMGQEVILRCVPISNHLYFYWYRQILGQKVEFLVSFYNNEISEKSEIFDDQFSVERPDGSNFTLKIRSTKLEDSAMYFCASRVRTATNYGYTFGSGTRLTVV.

This chain connects TRBV5-5 to TRBJ2-7; D unclear. This CDR3 is built from 13 residues. CDR1 is SGHKS and CDR2 is YYEKEE in the germline V gene (reference sequence). The germline V and J ends were trimmed by 4 bases and 5 bases, with 13 bases remaining between them. The CDR3 DNA is TGTGCCAGCAGCCTAGATTTGGGTGACGAGCAGTACTTC. Translating gives CASSLDLGDEQYF.

The chain joins TRBV15 to TRBJ2-5; D gene uncertain. With 5 bases removed from V and 0 bases from J, the gap between germline ends came to 13 bases. This CDR3 contains 15 residues. Germline V CDR1 and CDR2: LNHNV, YYDKDF (reference sequence). Here the CDR3 reads CATSVNQWYQETQYF. The CDR3 coding sequence is TGTGCCACCAGCGTTAACCAGTGGTACCAAGAGACCCAGTACTTC.

The chain couples TRBV11-3 to TRBJ2-5; possibly TRBD1 for D (5 bases). CDR1 SGHNT and CDR2 YENEEA come from the germline V gene. The V end was cut by 4 bases, the J end by 5 bases, with 14 bases between. The CDR3 runs 14 residues. CDR3 protein: CASSSPDKWETQYF. In DNA form, the CDR3 reads TGTGCCAGCAGCTCCCCGGACAAATGGGAGACCCAGTACTTC.

This chain connects TRBV5-4 to TRBJ2-7, with 14 bases identical to TRBD2. J was trimmed by 4 bases and V by 4 bases; bases with no gene match: 4. The germline V gene has CDR1 SGHNT and CDR2 YYREEE (reference sequence). The CDR3 has 15 amino acids. The CDR3 sequence: CASSPGLAGAYEQYF. The CDR3 coding sequence is TGTGCCAGCAGCCCGGGACTAGCGGGAGCTTACGAGCAGTACTTC.

J is TRBJ1-5 and V is TRBV7-8; 8 bases agree with TRBD1. This CDR3 is built from 17 residues. The V segment lost 5 bases and the J segment 1 base; nucleotides outside the gene matches: 10. Germline loops: CDR1 SGHVS, CDR2 FQNEAQ. The CDR3 reads CASSIGTGPRSNQPQHF. The CDR3 DNA is TGTGCCAGCAGCATCGGGACAGGACCCAGAAGCAATCAGCCCCAGCATTTT. Drawing the rest from reference TRBV7-8 and TRBJ1-5, the complete variable domain is GAGVSQSPRYKVAKRGQDVALRCDPISGHVSLFWYQQALGQGPEFLTYFQNEAQLDKSGLPSDRFFAERPEGSVSTLKIQRTQQEDSAVYLCASSIGTGPRSNQPQHFGDGTRLSIL.

V is TRBV18 and J is TRBJ1-3, with TRBD1 as a possible D gene (6 bases). Trimming cost V 2 bases and J 4 bases, with 9 bases left between them. The CDR3 contains 14 residues. Germline CDR1 KGHSH, CDR2 LQKENI. The CDR3 nucleotides are TGTGCCAGCTCACCAGGGGGACACGGAAACACCATATATTTT. It translates to CASSPGGHGNTIYF.

The chain carries TRBV6-4 and TRBJ2-2; 11 bases are shared with TRBD1. Germline CDR1 is MRHNA and CDR2 is SNTAGT. The junction had 2 bases not matched to a gene; V was cut back by 4 bases and J by 4 bases. The CDR3 extends over 15 amino acids. The CDR3 DNA reads as TGTGCCAGCAGTGCCGGGACAGGGGGCACCGGGGAGCTGTTTTTT. It encodes CASSAGTGGTGELFF.

The V call is TRBV27, the J call TRBJ1-1; 7 bases are a match to TRBD1. V shed 5 bases, J shed 11 bases, and the junction held 8 bases outside the gene matches. CDR3 length equals 12 residues. Germline V gene lookup returns CDR1 MNHEY and CDR2 SMNVEV (reference sequence). The CDR3 nucleotides read TGTGCCAGCAGTAGGGGAGACAGGGTGGCTTTCTTT. Residues: CASSRGDRVAFF.

The genes are TRBV5-1 and TRBJ2-5; possible D gene TRBD1, 8 bases. Trimming shortened V by 4 bases and J by 7 bases, and 23 bases separated the two germline ends. The CDR3 runs to 16 residues. From germline, CDR1 is SGHRS and CDR2 YFSETQ. CDR3 loop: CASSPRTGSLAGTQYF. CDR3 nucleotide sequence: TGCGCCAGCAGCCCACGGACAGGGTCGTTAGCGGGGACCCAGTACTTC.